The 5 T cell receptor beta chains presented below share a single source sample, sequenced in a study of blood T cell repertoires in COVID-19. Sequencing used immunoSEQ multiplex PCR; TCRdb keeps in-frame clones, though not all of them. The sample consists of about 260,000 clones, 75% to 90% of them appearing once. The source material was peripheral blood. The receptors stem from a middle-aged woman with acute or convalescent COVID-19.

The rearrangement joins TRBV12-3 or TRBV12-4 to TRBJ1-1; 7 positions match TRBD1. This CDR3 region has 13 residues. Losses at the gene ends were 7 bases for V and 4 bases for J; bases not matched to a gene: 6. The CDR3 loop is CASTMTGTTEAFF. CDR3 sequence (DNA): TGTGCCAGCACTATGACAGGGACCACTGAAGCTTTCTTT.

CDR3 region: CASRLDRGNYGYTF. In DNA, the CDR3 is TGTGCCAGCAGGCTTGACAGGGGGAACTATGGCTACACCTTC. The chain couples TRBV27 to TRBJ1-2; 9 bases align to TRBD1. The junction had 4 bases not matched to a gene; V was cut back by 6 bases and J by 2 bases. The CDR3 loop spans 14 amino acids. The V gene's germline CDR1 is MNHEY and CDR2 SMNVEV (reference sequence).

V usage is TRBV6-2 or TRBV6-3 and J usage is TRBJ2-7, with 14 positions matching TRBD2. V was pared by 4 bases and J by 6 bases, with 5 bases of the junction left unmatched. The germline V gene encodes CDR1 MNHEY and CDR2 SVGEGT. The CDR3 covers 15 residues. In nucleotides, the CDR3 is TGTGCCAGCAGTTGGACTAGCGGGGGGATCCGCGAGCAGTACGTC. Translating gives CASSWTSGGIREQYV.

J is TRBJ2-3 and V is TRBV2; possible D gene TRBD1, 5 bases. Germline assignment: CDR1 SNHLY and CDR2 FYNNEI. Trimming left V 11 bases short and J 2 bases short, with 17 bases between. CDR3 length: 14 residues. CDR3 in DNA: TGTGCCGGAGTACGACAGCCTTACACAGATACGCAGTATTTT. It specifies CAGVRQPYTDTQYF.

The CDR3 nucleotides read TGTGCCAGCAGCCAATTCCAGGCAACTAATGAAAAACTGTTTTTT. It specifies CASSQFQATNEKLFF. The chain joins TRBV4-2 to TRBJ1-4; D remains ambiguous. The CDR3 covers 15 residues. V lost 2 bases and J lost 0, with 7 bases in between. Germline V gives CDR1 LGHNA, CDR2 YNFKEQ.